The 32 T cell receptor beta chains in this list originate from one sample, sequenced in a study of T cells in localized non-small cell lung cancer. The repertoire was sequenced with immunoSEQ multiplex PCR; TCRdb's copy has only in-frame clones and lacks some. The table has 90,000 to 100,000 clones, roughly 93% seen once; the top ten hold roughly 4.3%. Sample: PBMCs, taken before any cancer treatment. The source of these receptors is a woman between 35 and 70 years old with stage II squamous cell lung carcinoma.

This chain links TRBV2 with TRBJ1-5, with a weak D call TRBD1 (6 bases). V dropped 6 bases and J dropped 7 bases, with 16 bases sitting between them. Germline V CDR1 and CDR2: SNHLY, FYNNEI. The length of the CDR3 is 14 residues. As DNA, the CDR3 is TGTGCCAGCAGGGGGGCCAGGGCGGGACAGCCCCAGCATTTT. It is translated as CASRGARAGQPQHF.

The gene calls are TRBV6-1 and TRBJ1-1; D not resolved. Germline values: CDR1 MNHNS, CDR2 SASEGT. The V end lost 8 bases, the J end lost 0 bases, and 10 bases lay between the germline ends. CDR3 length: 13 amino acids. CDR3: CASSASMNTEAFF. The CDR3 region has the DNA TGTGCCAGCTCGGCGTCGATGAACACTGAAGCTTTCTTT.

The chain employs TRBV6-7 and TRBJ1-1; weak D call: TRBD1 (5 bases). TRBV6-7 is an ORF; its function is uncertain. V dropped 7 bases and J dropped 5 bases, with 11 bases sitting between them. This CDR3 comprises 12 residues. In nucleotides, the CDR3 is TGTGCCAGCATTGGGGGGGTTACTGAAGCTTTCTTT. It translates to CASIGGVTEAFF.

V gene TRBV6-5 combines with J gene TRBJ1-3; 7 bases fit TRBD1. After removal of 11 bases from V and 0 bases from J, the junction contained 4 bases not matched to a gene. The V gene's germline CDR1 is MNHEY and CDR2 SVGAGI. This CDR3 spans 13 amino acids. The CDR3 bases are TGTGCCTGCCGGGACAGCTCTGGAAACACCATATATTTT. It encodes CACRDSSGNTIYF.

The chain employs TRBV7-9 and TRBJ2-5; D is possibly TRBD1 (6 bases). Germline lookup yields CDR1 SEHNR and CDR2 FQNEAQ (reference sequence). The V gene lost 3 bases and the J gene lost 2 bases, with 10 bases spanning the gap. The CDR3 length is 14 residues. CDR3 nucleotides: TGTGCCAGCAGCTTTGGACAGCCGCAAGAGACCCAGTACTTC. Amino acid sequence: CASSFGQPQETQYF. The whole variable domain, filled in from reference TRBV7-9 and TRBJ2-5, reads DTGVSQNPRHKITKRGQNVTFRCDPISEHNRLYWYRQTLGQGPEFLTYFQNEAQLEKSRLLSDRFSAERPKGSFSTLEIQRTEQGDSAMYLCASSFGQPQETQYFGPGTRLLVL.

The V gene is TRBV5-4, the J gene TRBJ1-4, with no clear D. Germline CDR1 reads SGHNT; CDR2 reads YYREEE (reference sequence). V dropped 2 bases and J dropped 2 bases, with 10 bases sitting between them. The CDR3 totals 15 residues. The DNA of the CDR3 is TGTGCCAGCAGCTTTATCGGGCTGACTAATGAAAAACTGTTTTTT. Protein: CASSFIGLTNEKLFF.

The CDR3 here is CASKDRDSYEQYF. CDR3 coding DNA: TGTGCCAGCAAGGACAGGGACTCCTACGAGCAGTACTTC. The rearrangement links TRBV6-1 to TRBJ2-7; 8 bases fit TRBD1. The CDR3 spans 13 residues. In germline, CDR1 is MNHNS, CDR2 SASEGT. Trimming at V came to 7 bases and at J to 0 bases, leaving 2 bases not matched to a gene.

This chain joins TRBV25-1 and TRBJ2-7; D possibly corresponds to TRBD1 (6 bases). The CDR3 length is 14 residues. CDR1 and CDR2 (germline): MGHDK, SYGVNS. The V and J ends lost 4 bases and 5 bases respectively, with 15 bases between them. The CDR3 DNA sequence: TGTGCCAGCAGTGGTGGGACACGGGTGAACGAGCAGTACTTC. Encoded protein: CASSGGTRVNEQYF.

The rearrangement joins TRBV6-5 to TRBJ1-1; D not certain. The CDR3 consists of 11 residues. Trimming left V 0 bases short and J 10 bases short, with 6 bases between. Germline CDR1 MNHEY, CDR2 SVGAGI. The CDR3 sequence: CASSYSGGAFF. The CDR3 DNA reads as TGTGCCAGCAGTTACTCAGGCGGAGCTTTCTTT.

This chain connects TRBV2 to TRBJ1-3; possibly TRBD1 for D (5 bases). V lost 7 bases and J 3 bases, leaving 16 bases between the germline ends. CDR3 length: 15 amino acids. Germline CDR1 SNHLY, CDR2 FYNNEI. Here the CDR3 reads CASNRDSGGGNTIYF. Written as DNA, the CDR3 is TGTGCCAGCAATCGGGACTCCGGGGGTGGAAACACCATATATTTT.

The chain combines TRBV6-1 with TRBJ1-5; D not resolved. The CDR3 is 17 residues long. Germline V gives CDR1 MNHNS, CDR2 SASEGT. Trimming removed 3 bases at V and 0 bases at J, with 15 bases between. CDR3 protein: CASSDAGWAYSNQPQHF. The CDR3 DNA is TGTGCCAGCAGTGACGCTGGCTGGGCCTATAGCAATCAGCCCCAGCATTTT.

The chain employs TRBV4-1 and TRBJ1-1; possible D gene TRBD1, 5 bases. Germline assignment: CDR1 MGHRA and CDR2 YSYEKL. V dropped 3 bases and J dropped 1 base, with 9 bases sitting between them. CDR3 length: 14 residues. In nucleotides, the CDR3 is TGCGCCAGCAGCCAGGAAAGGGGGAACACTGAAGCTTTCTTT. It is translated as CASSQERGNTEAFF.

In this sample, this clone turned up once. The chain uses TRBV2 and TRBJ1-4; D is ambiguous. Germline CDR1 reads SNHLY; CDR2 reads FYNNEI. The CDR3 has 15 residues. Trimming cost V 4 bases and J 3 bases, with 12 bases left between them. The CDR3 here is CASSGIISANEKLFF. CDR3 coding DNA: TGTGCCAGCAGTGGCATCATCTCGGCTAATGAAAAACTGTTTTTT. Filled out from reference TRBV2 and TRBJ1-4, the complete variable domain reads EPEVTQTPSHQVTQMGQEVILRCVPISNHLYFYWYRQILGQKVEFLVSFYNNEISEKSEIFDDQFSVERPDGSNFTLKIRSTKLEDSAMYFCASSGIISANEKLFFGSGTQLSVL.

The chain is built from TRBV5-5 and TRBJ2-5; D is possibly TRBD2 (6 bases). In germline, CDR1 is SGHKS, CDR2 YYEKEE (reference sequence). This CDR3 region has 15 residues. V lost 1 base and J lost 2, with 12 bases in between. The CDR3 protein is CASSLIAGPQETQYF. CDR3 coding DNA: TGTGCCAGCAGCTTGATTGCGGGACCTCAAGAGACCCAGTACTTC.

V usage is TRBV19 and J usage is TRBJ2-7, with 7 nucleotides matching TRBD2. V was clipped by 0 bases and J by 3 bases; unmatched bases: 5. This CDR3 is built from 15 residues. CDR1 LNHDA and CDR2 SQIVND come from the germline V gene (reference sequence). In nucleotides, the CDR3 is TGTGCCAGTAGTATAGACCCTCGGACTAGCTACGAGCAGTACTTC. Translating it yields CASSIDPRTSYEQYF.

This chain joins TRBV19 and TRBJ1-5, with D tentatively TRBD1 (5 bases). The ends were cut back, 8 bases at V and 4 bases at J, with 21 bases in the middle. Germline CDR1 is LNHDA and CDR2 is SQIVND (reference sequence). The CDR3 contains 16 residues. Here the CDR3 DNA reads TGTGCCAGTCCGGATTCCGGAGCAGGGAAGAATCAGCCCCAGCATTTT. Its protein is CASPDSGAGKNQPQHF.

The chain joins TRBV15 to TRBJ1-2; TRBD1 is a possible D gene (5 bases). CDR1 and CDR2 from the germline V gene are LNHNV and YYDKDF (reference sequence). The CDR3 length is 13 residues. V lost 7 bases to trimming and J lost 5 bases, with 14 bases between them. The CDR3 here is CATTPGTGYGYTF. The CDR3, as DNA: TGTGCCACCACACCAGGGACTGGGTATGGCTACACCTTC.

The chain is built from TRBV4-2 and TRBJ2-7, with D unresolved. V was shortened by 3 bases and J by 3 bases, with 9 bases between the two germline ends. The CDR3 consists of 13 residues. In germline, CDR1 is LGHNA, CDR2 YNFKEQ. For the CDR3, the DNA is TGTGCCAGCAGCCAGGTCAAAGGCTACGAGCAGTACTTC. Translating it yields CASSQVKGYEQYF.

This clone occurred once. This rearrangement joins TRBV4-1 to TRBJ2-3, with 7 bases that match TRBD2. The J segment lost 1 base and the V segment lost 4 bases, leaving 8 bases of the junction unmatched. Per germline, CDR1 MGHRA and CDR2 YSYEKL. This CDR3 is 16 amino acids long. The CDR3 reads CASSPPLAGGTDTQYF. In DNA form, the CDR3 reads TGCGCCAGCAGCCCCCCCCTCGCGGGGGGCACAGATACGCAGTATTTT.

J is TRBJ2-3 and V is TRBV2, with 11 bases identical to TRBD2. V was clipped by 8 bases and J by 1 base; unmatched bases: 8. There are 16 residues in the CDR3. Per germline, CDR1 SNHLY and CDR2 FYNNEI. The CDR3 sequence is CASSTSGNRGTDTQYF. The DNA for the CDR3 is TGTGCCAGCTCGACTAGCGGGAACCGTGGCACAGATACGCAGTATTTT. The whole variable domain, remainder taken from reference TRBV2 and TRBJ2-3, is EPEVTQTPSHQVTQMGQEVILRCVPISNHLYFYWYRQILGQKVEFLVSFYNNEISEKSEIFDDQFSVERPDGSNFTLKIRSTKLEDSAMYFCASSTSGNRGTDTQYFGPGTRLTVL.

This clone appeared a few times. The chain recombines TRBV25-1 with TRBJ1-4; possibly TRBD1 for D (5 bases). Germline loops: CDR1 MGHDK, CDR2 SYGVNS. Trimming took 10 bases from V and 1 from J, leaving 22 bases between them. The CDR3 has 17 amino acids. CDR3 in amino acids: CATPKLETGGTNEKLFF. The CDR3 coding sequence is TGTGCCACCCCCAAACTAGAGACTGGGGGAACTAATGAAAAACTGTTTTTT. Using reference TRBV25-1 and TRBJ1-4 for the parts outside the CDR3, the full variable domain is EADIYQTPRYLVIGTGKKITLECSQTMGHDKMYWYQQDPGMELHLIHYSYGVNSTEKGDLSSESTVSRIRTEHFPLTLESARPSHTSQYLCATPKLETGGTNEKLFFGSGTQLSVL.

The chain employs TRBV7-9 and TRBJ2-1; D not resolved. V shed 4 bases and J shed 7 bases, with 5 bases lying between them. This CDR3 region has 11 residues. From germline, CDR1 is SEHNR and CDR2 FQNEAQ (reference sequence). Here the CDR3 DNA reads TGTGCCAGCAGCTGGCAAAATGAGCAGTTCTTC. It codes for CASSWQNEQFF.

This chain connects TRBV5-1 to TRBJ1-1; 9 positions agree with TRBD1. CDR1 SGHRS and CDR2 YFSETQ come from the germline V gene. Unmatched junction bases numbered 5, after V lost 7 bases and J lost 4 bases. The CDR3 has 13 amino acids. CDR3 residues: CASGTGSGTEAFF. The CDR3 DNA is TGCGCCAGCGGGACAGGGTCGGGCACTGAAGCTTTCTTT.

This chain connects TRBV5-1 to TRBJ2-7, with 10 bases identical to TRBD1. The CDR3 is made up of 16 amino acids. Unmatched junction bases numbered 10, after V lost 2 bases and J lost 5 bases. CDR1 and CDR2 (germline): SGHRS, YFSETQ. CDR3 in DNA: TGCGCCAGCAGCTTTGGGTTATCGGGACAGGGGAACGAGCAGTACTTC. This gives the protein CASSFGLSGQGNEQYF.

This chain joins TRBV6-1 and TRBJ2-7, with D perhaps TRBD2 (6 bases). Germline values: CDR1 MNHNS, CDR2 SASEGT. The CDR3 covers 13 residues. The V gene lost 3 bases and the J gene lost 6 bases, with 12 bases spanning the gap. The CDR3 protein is CASSDGLGGEQYF. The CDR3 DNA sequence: TGTGCCAGCAGTGATGGTTTGGGGGGCGAGCAGTACTTC.

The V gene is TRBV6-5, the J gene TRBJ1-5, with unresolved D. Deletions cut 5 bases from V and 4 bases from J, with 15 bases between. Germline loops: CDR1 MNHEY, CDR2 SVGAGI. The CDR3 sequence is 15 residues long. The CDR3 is CASSRSWAANQPQHF. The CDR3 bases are TGTGCCAGCAGTCGTTCCTGGGCGGCTAATCAGCCCCAGCATTTT.

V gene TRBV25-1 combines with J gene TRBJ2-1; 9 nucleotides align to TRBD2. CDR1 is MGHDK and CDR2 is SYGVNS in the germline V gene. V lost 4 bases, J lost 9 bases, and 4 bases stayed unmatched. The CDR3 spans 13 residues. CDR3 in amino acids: CASSVAGELEQFF. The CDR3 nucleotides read TGTGCCAGCAGTGTAGCGGGAGAACTTGAGCAGTTCTTC.

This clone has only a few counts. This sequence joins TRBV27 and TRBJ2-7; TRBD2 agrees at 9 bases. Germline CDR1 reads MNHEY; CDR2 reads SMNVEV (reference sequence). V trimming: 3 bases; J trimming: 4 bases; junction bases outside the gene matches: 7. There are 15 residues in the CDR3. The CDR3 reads CASSFRAGGLYEQYF. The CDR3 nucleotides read TGTGCCAGCAGTTTTCGGGCGGGGGGGCTTTACGAGCAGTACTTC.

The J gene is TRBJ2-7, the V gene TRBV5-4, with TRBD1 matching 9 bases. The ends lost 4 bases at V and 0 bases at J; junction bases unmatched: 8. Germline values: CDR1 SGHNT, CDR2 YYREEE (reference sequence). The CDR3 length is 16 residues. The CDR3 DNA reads TGTGCCAGCAGCCCTACTCCGGGACAGGGCTCCTACGAGCAGTACTTC. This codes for CASSPTPGQGSYEQYF.

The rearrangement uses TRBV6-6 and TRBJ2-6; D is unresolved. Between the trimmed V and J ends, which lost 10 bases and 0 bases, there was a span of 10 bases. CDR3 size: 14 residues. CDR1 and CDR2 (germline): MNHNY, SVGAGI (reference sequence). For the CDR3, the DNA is TGTGCCACCCTCGCGGACTCTGGGGCCAACGTCCTGACTTTC. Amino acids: CATLADSGANVLTF.

The CDR3 nucleotides read TGTGCCATCAGTGAGCGTCCTAGCGGGAGATCCTACAATGAGCAGTTCTTC. As protein: CAISERPSGRSYNEQFF. This chain connects TRBV10-3 to TRBJ2-1; 10 bases line up with TRBD2. Trimming removed 2 bases from V and 1 base from J; junction bases left unmatched: 5. This CDR3 is built from 17 residues. Germline CDR1 reads ENHRY; CDR2 reads SYGVKD.

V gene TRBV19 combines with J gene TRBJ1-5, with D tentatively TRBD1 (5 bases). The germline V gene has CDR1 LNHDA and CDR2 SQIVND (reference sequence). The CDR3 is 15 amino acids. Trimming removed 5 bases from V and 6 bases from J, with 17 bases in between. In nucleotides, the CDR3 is TGTGCCAGTAGTCAATTTGGGGGTACAGGTCAGCCCCAGCATTTT. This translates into CASSQFGGTGQPQHF.